The 15 T cell receptor beta chains below all came from one sample that was sequenced in a study of T cell responses to AZD1222 COVID-19 vaccine. Method: immunoSEQ multiplex PCR; TCRdb's copy keeps in-frame clones and lacks some. The repertoire holds approximately 130,000 clones, with more than 85% as singletons. The specimen comprised peripheral blood, sampled on day 0 of AZD1222 vaccination. These receptors came from an adult in good health.

The chain is built from TRBV18 and TRBJ2-5, with D perhaps assigned TRBD1 or TRBD2 (5 bases each). This CDR3 spans 16 amino acids. The ends were cut back, 4 bases at V and 0 bases at J, with 15 bases in the middle. Germline loops: CDR1 KGHSH, CDR2 LQKENI. The CDR3: CASSLRGRTYQETQYF. The CDR3 nucleotides are TGTGCCAGCTCACTAAGGGGACGTACGTACCAAGAGACCCAGTACTTC.

The rearrangement links TRBV6-5 to TRBJ2-5; no clear D. Trimming stripped 4 bases from V and 2 bases from J, with 11 bases between. Germline V lookup: CDR1 MNHEY, CDR2 SVGAGI. The CDR3 contains 14 residues. The DNA for the CDR3 is TGTGCCAGCAGTTTTGGCCGATCTCAAGAGACCCAGTACTTC. Translation gives CASSFGRSQETQYF.

This clone was counted once. This sequence joins TRBV3-1 (or the pseudogene TRBV3-2) and TRBJ1-3; maybe TRBD1 (6 bases). The CDR3 consists of 17 residues. Per germline, CDR1 LGHDT and CDR2 YNNKEL (reference sequence). V was clipped by 3 bases and J by 0 bases, with 15 bases between them. CDR3 residues: CASSHLDSSFSGNTIYF. The CDR3 nucleotides are TGTGCCAGCAGCCATTTGGACAGCTCATTCTCTGGAAACACCATATATTTT.

The J gene is TRBJ1-1, the V gene TRBV5-1, with 9 bases matching TRBD1. CDR1 and CDR2 from the germline V gene are SGHRS and YFSETQ. After removal of 4 bases from V and 6 bases from J, the junction contained 7 bases not matched to a gene. CDR3 size: 14 residues. The CDR3 nucleotides read TGCGCCAGCAGCCCGACAGGGGGAGTTGCTGAAGCTTTCTTT. It specifies CASSPTGGVAEAFF.

The chain combines TRBV7-3 with TRBJ2-1; 12 positions agree with TRBD2. Per the germline V gene, CDR1 is SGHTA and CDR2 is FQGTGA. The CDR3 is 15 amino acids. J was trimmed by 4 bases and V by 2 bases; bases with no gene match: 0. The CDR3 sequence is CASSLGLAGYNEQFF. In DNA form, the CDR3 reads TGTGCCAGCAGCTTAGGACTAGCGGGGTACAATGAGCAGTTCTTC. Filled out from reference TRBV7-3 and TRBJ2-1, the complete variable domain reads GAGVSQTPSNKVTEKGKYVELRCDPISGHTALYWYRQSLGQGPEFLIYFQGTGAADDSGLPNDRFFAVRPEGSVSTLKIQRTERGDSAVYLCASSLGLAGYNEQFFGPGTRLTVL.

The rearrangement links TRBV19 to TRBJ1-2, with TRBD1 as a possible D gene (5 bases). CDR1 is LNHDA and CDR2 is SQIVND in the germline V gene (reference sequence). The V end lost 8 bases, the J end lost 4 bases, and 11 bases lay between the germline ends. The CDR3 spans 12 residues. The CDR3: CASGRGSYGYTF. The CDR3 DNA is TGTGCCAGTGGGAGGGGAAGCTATGGCTACACCTTC. Full variable domain (outside the CDR3, taken from reference TRBV19 and TRBJ1-2): DGGITQSPKYLFRKEGQNVTLSCEQNLNHDAMYWYRQDPGQGLRLIYYSQIVNDFQKGDIAEGYSVSREKKESFPLTVTSAQKNPTAFYLCASGRGSYGYTFGSGTRLTVV.

The genes are TRBV4-2 and TRBJ1-4, with 10 bases aligning to TRBD1. This CDR3 is 16 amino acids long. Germline loops: CDR1 LGHNA, CDR2 YNFKEQ. V shed 3 bases and J 6 bases; nucleotides not matched to a gene: 7. The CDR3 region is CASSQGQGLEDEKLFF. CDR3 bases: TGTGCCAGCAGCCAGGGACAGGGGCTCGAGGATGAAAAACTGTTTTTT.

CDR3 bases: TGTGCTAGTGGCTCCAGGACAGGAGAGACCCAGTACTTC. Its translation: CASGSRTGETQYF. The gene calls are TRBV12-5 and TRBJ2-5; 7 nucleotides match TRBD1. Germline V CDR1 and CDR2: LGHNT, FRNRAP. The CDR3 is made up of 13 amino acids. The ends lost 6 bases at V and 4 bases at J; junction bases unmatched: 5.

This clone has just one count. The J gene is TRBJ1-3, the V gene TRBV5-5; D is ambiguous. Germline V gene sequence: CDR1 SGHKS, CDR2 YYEKEE (reference sequence). Trimming shortened V by 6 bases and J by 0 bases, and 10 bases separated the two germline ends. The CDR3 consists of 14 residues. The CDR3 protein is CASNPRSSGNTIYF. CDR3 coding DNA: TGTGCCAGCAACCCCAGGAGCTCTGGAAACACCATATATTTT.

A single count supports this clone. V usage is TRBV7-3 and J usage is TRBJ1-1; TRBD1 might be the D (5 bases). The CDR3 runs 13 residues. V lost 5 bases and J 5 bases, leaving 12 bases between the germline ends. Germline CDR1 is SGHTA and CDR2 is FQGTGA. The CDR3 DNA reads TGTGCCAGCAGCGCGCAGGGAGGGACTGAAGCTTTCTTT. Its protein is CASSAQGGTEAFF.

V usage is TRBV4-3 and J usage is TRBJ2-5, with 8 positions matching TRBD1. Germline trimming cut 0 bases from V and 1 base from J; bases unmatched to any gene: 1. Germline lookup yields CDR1 LGHNA and CDR2 YSLEER. The CDR3 is 15 residues long. CDR3 residues: CASSQETGGQETQYF. CDR3 nucleotide sequence: TGCGCCAGCAGCCAAGAAACAGGGGGCCAAGAGACCCAGTACTTC.

This clone is a singleton in its sample. The rearrangement links TRBV10-3 to TRBJ2-7; possible D gene TRBD2, 6 bases. Per germline, CDR1 ENHRY and CDR2 SYGVKD. Trimming stripped 2 bases from V and 2 bases from J, with 10 bases between. This CDR3 has 14 amino acids. CDR3 residues: CAISEGGIPYEQYF. CDR3 DNA sequence: TGTGCCATCAGTGAGGGGGGGATTCCCTACGAGCAGTACTTC.

The chain combines TRBV27 with TRBJ1-4; unclear D gene. V was shortened by 6 bases and J by 4 bases, with 6 bases between the two germline ends. The length of the CDR3 is 12 residues. Germline assignment: CDR1 MNHEY and CDR2 SMNVEV (reference sequence). As DNA, the CDR3 is TGTGCCAGCAGGGGAGTTAATGAAAAACTGTTTTTT. Its translation: CASRGVNEKLFF.

The chain carries TRBV7-2 and TRBJ1-2, with 7 bases identical to TRBD1. In germline, CDR1 is SGHTA, CDR2 FQGNSA. J was trimmed by 7 bases and V by 6 bases; bases with no gene match: 5. The CDR3 sequence is 12 residues long. CDR3 nucleotide sequence: TGTGCCAGCAGTCAGACAGGGTCTGGCTACACCTTC. This sequence encodes CASSQTGSGYTF.

The chain joins TRBV28 to TRBJ2-7, with D uncertain. Germline CDR1 MDHEN, CDR2 SYDVKM. This CDR3 contains 17 residues. Trimming cost V 7 bases and J 0 bases, with 22 bases left between them. CDR3 in DNA: TGTGCCAGCAATCCCCCGATCGGGCACTCAGCCTCCTACGAGCAGTACTTC. Amino acid sequence: CASNPPIGHSASYEQYF.